The present TCR beta chain was sequenced within a study of T cell repertoires in cytomegalovirus infection. The CDR3 runs 15 residues. J gave up 3 bases and V 1 base, and 3 bases lay outside the gene matches. Germline V gene lookup returns CDR1 SGDLS and CDR2 YYNGEE. Points on this clonotype: Antigen specificity is unknown.

One entry per CDR3 protein, called by TCRdb with MiXCR from the reads. Of about a million distinct CDR3 sequences in the sample, approximately 31% were seen once. The TCR originated in a human donor in good health (CMV status not recorded). Some clones in this sample may be carry-over from other donors' samples. The sample in question was cultured CD8+ T cells from PBMCs, obtained from culture after CMV antigen stimulation. This chain joins TRBV9 and TRBJ2-1; 8 bases fit TRBD1. The CDR3 region is CASSVQTGVYNEQFF. CDR3 DNA sequence: TGTGCCAGCAGCGTACAGACAGGGGTCTACAATGAGCAGTTCTTC.